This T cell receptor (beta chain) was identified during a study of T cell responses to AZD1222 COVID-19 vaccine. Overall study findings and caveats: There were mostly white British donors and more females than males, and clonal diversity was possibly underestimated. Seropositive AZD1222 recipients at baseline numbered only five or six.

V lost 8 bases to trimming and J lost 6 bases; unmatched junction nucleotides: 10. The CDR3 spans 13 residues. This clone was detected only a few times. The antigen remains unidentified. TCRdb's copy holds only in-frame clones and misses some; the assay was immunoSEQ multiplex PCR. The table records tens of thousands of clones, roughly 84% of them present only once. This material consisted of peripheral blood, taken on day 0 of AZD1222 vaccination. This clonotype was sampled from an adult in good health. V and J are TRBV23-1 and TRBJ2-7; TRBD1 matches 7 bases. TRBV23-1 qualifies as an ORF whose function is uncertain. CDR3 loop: CASGRDRYSEQYF. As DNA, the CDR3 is TGCGCCAGCGGAAGGGACAGATACTCCGAGCAGTACTTC.